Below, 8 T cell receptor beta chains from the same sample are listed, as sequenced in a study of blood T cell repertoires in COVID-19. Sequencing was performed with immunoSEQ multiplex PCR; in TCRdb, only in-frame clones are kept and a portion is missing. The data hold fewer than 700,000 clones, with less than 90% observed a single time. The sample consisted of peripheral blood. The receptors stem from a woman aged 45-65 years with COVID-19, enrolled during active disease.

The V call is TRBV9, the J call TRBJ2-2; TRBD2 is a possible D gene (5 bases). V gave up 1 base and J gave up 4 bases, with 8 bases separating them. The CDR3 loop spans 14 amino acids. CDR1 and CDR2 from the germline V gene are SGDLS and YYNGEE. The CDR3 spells CASSVTGSTGELFF. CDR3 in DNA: TGTGCCAGCAGCGTAACGGGGTCCACCGGGGAGCTGTTTTTT.

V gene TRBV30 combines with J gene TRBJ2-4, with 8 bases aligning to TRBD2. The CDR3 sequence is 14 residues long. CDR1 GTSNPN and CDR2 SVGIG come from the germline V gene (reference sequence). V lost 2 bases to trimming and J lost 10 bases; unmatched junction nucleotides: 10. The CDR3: CAWSPPRGGWIQYF. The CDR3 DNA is TGTGCCTGGAGTCCCCCCCGGGGGGGATGGATTCAGTACTTC.

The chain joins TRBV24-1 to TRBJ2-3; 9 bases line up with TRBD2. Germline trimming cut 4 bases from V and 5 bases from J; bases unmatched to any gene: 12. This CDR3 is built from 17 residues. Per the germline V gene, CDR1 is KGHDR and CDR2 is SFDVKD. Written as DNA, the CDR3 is TGTGCCACCAGTGACCGAAATATTAGCGGGGGTGGAGATACGCAGTATTTT. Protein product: CATSDRNISGGGDTQYF.

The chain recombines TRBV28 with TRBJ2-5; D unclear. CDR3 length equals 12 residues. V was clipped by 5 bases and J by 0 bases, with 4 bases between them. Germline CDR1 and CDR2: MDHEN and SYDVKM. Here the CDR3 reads CASSQNQETQYF. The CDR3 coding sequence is TGTGCCAGCAGTCAGAACCAAGAGACCCAGTACTTC.

The CDR3 sequence is CASSLYQGTDTQYF. CDR3 in DNA: TGTGCCAGCAGTTTATACCAGGGCACAGATACGCAGTATTTT. The rearrangement uses TRBV28 and TRBJ2-3, with D uncertain. V was trimmed by 1 base and J by 1 base, leaving 6 bases between them. The CDR3 is 14 amino acids. Germline-derived CDR1 and CDR2 are MDHEN and SYDVKM.

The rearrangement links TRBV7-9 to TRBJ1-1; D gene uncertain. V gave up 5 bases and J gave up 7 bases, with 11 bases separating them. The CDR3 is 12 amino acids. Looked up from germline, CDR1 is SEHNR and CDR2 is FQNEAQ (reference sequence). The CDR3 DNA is TGTGCCAGCAGCCCGCTCGGGATTGAAGCTTTCTTT. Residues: CASSPLGIEAFF.

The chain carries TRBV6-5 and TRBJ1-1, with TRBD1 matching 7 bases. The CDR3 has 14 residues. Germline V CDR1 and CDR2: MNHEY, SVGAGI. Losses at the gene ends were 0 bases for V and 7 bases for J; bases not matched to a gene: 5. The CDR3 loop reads CASSYSRRQGEAFF. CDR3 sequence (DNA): TGTGCCAGCAGTTACTCAAGGCGACAGGGTGAAGCTTTCTTT.

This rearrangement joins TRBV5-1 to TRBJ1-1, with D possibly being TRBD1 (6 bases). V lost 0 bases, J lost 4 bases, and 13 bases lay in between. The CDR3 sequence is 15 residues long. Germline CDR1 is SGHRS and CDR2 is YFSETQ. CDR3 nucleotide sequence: TGCGCCAGCAGCTTGGGTCGGGGGGCGCGCACTGAAGCTTTCTTT. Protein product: CASSLGRGARTEAFF.